This T cell receptor beta chain was retrieved from a study of shared clonotypes between healthy human individuals. There are 16 residues in the CDR3. V shed 2 bases, J shed 6 bases, and the junction held 7 bases outside the gene matches. Germline-derived CDR1 and CDR2 are SGHTA and FQGNSA. This table comes from immunoSEQ multiplex PCR, and its TCRdb copy is limited to in-frame clones, with some not included. The sample includes roughly 2.5 million clones, approximately 90% of them seen just once. The chain links TRBV7-2 to TRBJ2-3, with TRBD1 matching 11 bases. Material for sequencing was naive CD4+ T cells sorted from blood. Subset here: CD45RA+ positively selected. The clonotype originates from a young man in good health. As DNA, the CDR3 is TGTGCCAGCAGCTTATTTGGACAGGGGGCGGGGGATACGCAGTATTTT. It translates to CASSLFGQGAGDTQYF.